The rows below give T cell receptor beta chains drawn from one sample of a study of molecular identifiers for immune sequencing clone quantification. MiXCR, run by TCRdb on the PCR reads, gives a single entry per CDR3 protein. The data hold about half a million distinct CDR3 sequences, with around 23% observed a single time. The material sequenced was naive CD8+ T cells from blood, with Jurkat cell RNA spiked in. The receptor source for this set is a human donor in good health. Some libraries in this study had Jurkat cell RNA spiked in. Both conserved end residues are part of each CDR3. Each record gives: CDR3 length, J gene, V gene, CDR3 protein.

>13|TRBJ2-7|TRBV28
CASTGAGGYEQYF
>14|TRBJ2-3|TRBV11-2
CASSSPGGTDAQYF
>13|TRBJ1-5|TRBV28
CASSVPTNQPQHF
>16|TRBJ2-1|TRBV4-1
CASSQDSLGPYNEQFF
>15|TRBJ2-2|TRBV7-3
CASSLSGRSTGELFF
>16|TRBJ1-2|TRBV5-6
CASSLLGEDPYYGYTF
>13|TRBJ1-5|TRBV4-1
CASSLQANQPQHF
>13|TRBJ2-7|TRBV6-2/TRBV6-3
CASSYGGYYEQYF
>16|TRBJ2-3|TRBV5-1
CASNVSGGPSTDTQYF
>14|TRBJ2-2|TRBV18
CASSPPVEDGELFF
>15|TRBJ2-5|TRBV12-3/TRBV12-4
CASSPPSGGLETQYF